The 2 T cell receptor beta chains in this list originate from one sample, sequenced in a study of cytotoxic CD8 clonotypes in ibrutinib-treated CLL. TCRdb keeps only in-frame clones here, not all; method: immunoSEQ multiplex PCR. Of some 200,000 clones in the sample, roughly 65% were seen once. Source: PBMCs, taken after 12 months of ibrutinib treatment. Every receptor here comes from a human donor with chronic lymphocytic leukemia.

The V call is TRBV4-3, the J call TRBJ1-2, with 9 nucleotides matching TRBD1. Germline CDR1 is LGHNA and CDR2 is YSLEER. V trimming: 5 bases; J trimming: 11 bases; junction bases outside the gene matches: 9. The CDR3 runs to 13 residues. The CDR3 sequence: CASSIGQGLWYTF. In DNA form, the CDR3 reads TGCGCCAGCAGCATTGGACAGGGGTTGTGGTACACCTTC.

The V call is TRBV30, the J call TRBJ1-1, with D hard to call. This CDR3 is built from 11 residues. Trimming took off 3 bases at V and 2 bases at J, with 4 bases between the two ends. Germline values: CDR1 GTSNPN, CDR2 SVGIG (reference sequence). Here the CDR3 reads CAWRFNTEAFF. The CDR3 region has the DNA TGTGCCTGGAGATTTAACACTGAAGCTTTCTTT.